The clone carrying this T cell receptor (beta chain) was observed at least ten times. No antigen is known for it. The TCRbeta library was prepared with unique molecular identifiers. TCRdb reanalysed the PCR reads using MiXCR and keeps one entry per CDR3 protein. The sample gives over 400,000 distinct CDR3 sequences, about 45% of which show up once; under 35% is in the top ten. The sample belongs to a study of T-cell reconstitution after alpha-beta-depleted transplantation in children. Study-wide results and caveats: Reported findings indicate that, about two months after transplant, alpha-beta T cells came from several hundred expanded clones, which were derived from non-depleted graft cells.

The length of the CDR3 is 14 residues. V lost 0 bases to trimming and J lost 1 base, with 6 bases between them. Germline loops: CDR1 DFQATT, CDR2 SNEGSKA (reference sequence). The genes are TRBV20-1 and TRBJ2-2, with D unresolved. The TCR sequence derives from a girl aged 2 to 9 with aplastic anemia, due to receive a stem cell transplant. The source was PBMCs, collected before TCRalphabeta/CD19-depleted stem cell transplant. The DNA of the CDR3 is TGCAGTGCTAGAGAGTGGGAGAACACCGGGGAGCTGTTTTTT. This gives the protein CSAREWENTGELFF.